The rows below give T cell receptor beta chains drawn from one sample of a study of patients and donors after allogeneic stem cell transplantation. TCRdb called the RT-PCR reads again in MiXCR, with one record for every CDR3 protein. The sample holds about 19,000 distinct CDR3 sequences, around 5.3% seen once. The specimen sequenced was blood, either unsorted or a sorted T cell fraction (not recorded which). These receptors all come from a human donor who was either an allogeneic HSCT recipient or a stem cell or donor lymphocyte infusion donor (not recorded which). It is not recorded whose cells these are; they may come from a transplant donor. Each CDR3 is given with its conserved first and last residue. A D gene is named only where the DNA matches it firmly. Only some rows state a clone size, as once, few, many or a class for expanded clones.

v_gene,j_gene,d_gene,abundance,CDR3nt,CDR3aa
TRBV28,TRBJ1-1,TRBD1,few,TGTGCCAGCAGTCCGGCTGGACAGGGGCAGACTGAAGCTTTCTTT,CASSPAGQGQTEAFF
TRBV7-6,TRBJ1-5,NA,NA,TGTGCCAGCAGGGACCGAGAGGAATTTAGCAATCAGCCCCAGCATTTT,CASRDREEFSNQPQHF
TRBV7-2,TRBJ2-7,NA,NA,TGTGCCAGCAGCTCACCCGCCCTCTACGAGCAGTACTTC,CASSSPALYEQYF
TRBV27,TRBJ2-1,TRBD2,many,TGTGCCAGCACCCTAACGGGAGGGGCTGGGAATGAGCAGTTCTTC,CASTLTGGAGNEQFF
TRBV27,TRBJ2-4,TRBD2,NA,TGTGCCAGCAGTTCCCTCCGACTAGCGGGGGGGCAACCTTTTGACAAAAACATTCAGTACTTC,CASSSLRLAGGQPFDKNIQYF
TRBV28,TRBJ1-2,NA,NA,TGTGCCAGCAGGGTTACCTATGGCTACACCTTC,CASRVTYGYTF
TRBV9,TRBJ2-2,TRBD1,many,TGTGCCAGCCGCAGCCCAGGGGGCACCGGGGAGCTGTTTTTT,CASRSPGGTGELFF
TRBV7-9,TRBJ2-3,NA,many,TGTGCCAGCAGCCTAACGGCGGGGGCCGGAGATACGCAGTATTTT,CASSLTAGAGDTQYF
TRBV11-2,TRBJ1-2,NA,NA,TGTGCCAGCAGCTTAGATCAGCGGTCAGGGGCTAACTATGGCTACACCTTC,CASSLDQRSGANYGYTF
TRBV11-1,TRBJ2-2,TRBD1,few,TGTGCCAGCAGGACCCCTCTCAGGCGACAGGGGTACACCGGGGAGCTGTTTTTT,CASRTPLRRQGYTGELFF
TRBV7-3,TRBJ2-6,NA,NA,TGTGCCAGCAGCCAAATTTCTGGGGCCAACGTCCTGACTTTC,CASSQISGANVLTF
TRBV20-1,TRBJ2-5,TRBD2,many,TGCAGTGCTATCGACGGGGGGGAAGAGACCCAGTACTTC,CSAIDGGEETQYF
TRBV27,TRBJ1-1,NA,NA,TGTGCCAGCAGTTTCAAAGGAAGGGGGAACACTGAAGCTTTCTTT,CASSFKGRGNTEAFF
TRBV2,TRBJ2-1,NA,few,TGTGCCAGCAGTGTTCTAGGCGTTAACAATGAGCAGTTCTTC,CASSVLGVNNEQFF
TRBV6-1,TRBJ2-3,NA,few,TGTGCCAGCAGTGGAAATATGGATAGAGCGGGCCCTAGCACAGATACGCAGTATTTT,CASSGNMDRAGPSTDTQYF
TRBV7-9,TRBJ2-2,TRBD2,many,TGTGCCAGCAGCTTAGCACTAGCGGTGAACACCGGGGAGCTGTTTTTT,CASSLALAVNTGELFF
TRBV7-9,TRBJ1-1,TRBD1,many,TGTGCCAGCAGTCGAACGGGGACAGGAGCTTTCTTT,CASSRTGTGAFF
TRBV19,TRBJ2-1,TRBD2,few,TGTGCCAGTAGTAGAAAGGCTAGCGGACTTGCCCTCTACAATGAGCAGTTCTTC,CASSRKASGLALYNEQFF
TRBV28,TRBJ1-1,TRBD1,NA,TGTGCCAGCAGTTCGATCAGGGGGCGGACTGAAGCTTTCTTT,CASSSIRGRTEAFF
TRBV3-1,TRBJ2-1,NA,many,TGTGCCAGCAGCCCCTTCGGTACAGGGGAGCAGTTCTTC,CASSPFGTGEQFF
TRBV25-1,TRBJ2-1,NA,NA,TGTGCCAGCAGTGAGTTTCTTACTCCTGAGCAGTTCTTC,CASSEFLTPEQFF
TRBV3-1,TRBJ2-1,NA,NA,TGTGCCAGTCCTATACCTTCGTCTCGGTATGAGCAGTTCTTC,CASPIPSSRYEQFF
TRBV6-1,TRBJ1-4,NA,many,TGTGCCAGCAGCGCGGGAGCAACTAATGAAAAACTGTTTTTT,CASSAGATNEKLFF
TRBV7-9,TRBJ1-1,NA,few,TGTGCCAGCAGCCCCAGGAAGGTTAAGAGCACTGAAGCTTTCTTT,CASSPRKVKSTEAFF
TRBV25-1,TRBJ2-2,TRBD1,few,TGTGCCAGCAGTGAAGGGAACAGGGGTTTCACCGGGGAGCTGTTTTTT,CASSEGNRGFTGELFF
TRBV7-8,TRBJ1-2,NA,many,TGTGCCAGCAGCCAGGGGAACTATGGCTACACCTTC,CASSQGNYGYTF
TRBV5-4,TRBJ2-5,NA,many,TGTGCCAGCAGCCCCCCCGGGGACGAGACCCAGTACTTC,CASSPPGDETQYF
TRBV18,TRBJ1-2,TRBD1,many,TGTGCCAGCTCACCACCGACAGGGGCGAGACTTTGGATCTTC,CASSPPTGARLWIF
TRBV28,TRBJ1-1,TRBD1,NA,TGTGCCAGCAGTATACTCGGTCAGGGGGGCACTGAAGCTTTCTTT,CASSILGQGGTEAFF
TRBV9,TRBJ2-1,NA,few,TGTGCCAGCAGCGTAGGAGGGGGGGTGCGGAGCGGGCGAGGTGAGCAGTTCTTC,CASSVGGGVRSGRGEQFF
TRBV19,TRBJ2-5,TRBD2,NA,TGTGCCAGTAGTTCTATAGCGGGGGACTCCGAAGAGACCCAGTACTTC,CASSSIAGDSEETQYF
TRBV9,TRBJ2-7,TRBD2,many,TGTGCCAGCAGCGTTTTAGCGGGACGTAACGAGCAGTACTTC,CASSVLAGRNEQYF
TRBV9,TRBJ2-3,NA,NA,TGTGCCAGCAGCGTAGACGTCAGCAGAGATACGCAGTATTTT,CASSVDVSRDTQYF
TRBV28,TRBJ1-5,NA,many,TGTGCCAGCATCTCCCCACTGAGCAATCAGCCCCAGCATTTT,CASISPLSNQPQHF
TRBV5-6,TRBJ1-6,NA,few,TGTGCCAGCAGCTGGGGGATGGGGGATTCACCCCTCCACTTT,CASSWGMGDSPLHF
TRBV6-1,TRBJ1-1,NA,NA,TGTGCCAGCAACCCGGACAGCATGAACACTGAAGCTTTCTTT,CASNPDSMNTEAFF
TRBV9,TRBJ1-3,NA,NA,TGTGCCAGCAGCGACACCGGGACAAGGGGAAACACCATATATTTT,CASSDTGTRGNTIYF
TRBV5-6,TRBJ1-6,TRBD1,few,TGTGCCAGCAGCTTGTTGGGACAGGGAGATTCACCCCTCCACTTT,CASSLLGQGDSPLHF
TRBV2,TRBJ2-4,TRBD2,many,TGTGCCAGCAGTGAATCGGTTTTGACTAGCGGGATTTACATTCAGTACTTC,CASSESVLTSGIYIQYF
TRBV7-3,TRBJ2-2,NA,many,TGTGCCAGCTCCCTTACCCACACCGGGGAGCTGTTTTTT,CASSLTHTGELFF
TRBV28,TRBJ2-1,TRBD2,NA,TGTGCCAGCAGGACTAGCGGGATGGTCTCCTACAATGAGCAGTTCTTC,CASRTSGMVSYNEQFF
TRBV24-1,TRBJ2-2,TRBD2,many,TGTGCCACCACTGGGACTAGCGGGAGAGATTCCGGGGAGCTGTTTTTT,CATTGTSGRDSGELFF
TRBV7-9,TRBJ1-5,NA,NA,TGTGCCAGCAGCCTCATCGGGGCAAACCAGCCCCAGCATTTT,CASSLIGANQPQHF